The clone carrying this T cell receptor beta chain is deemed medium-sized. Antigen unknown. Bulk tumor genomic DNA was the template, and each sample received around 650 ng. Each primary tumor yielded several biopsies, collected far apart from one another at surgery. Patients with untreated, newly diagnosed non-small cell lung cancer underwent curative surgery. All donors had received a new diagnosis of non-small cell lung cancer and were undergoing surgery with curative intent. With 32 V and 13 J primers, multiplex PCR amplified the TCR beta CDR3. Via MiXCR, TCRdb re-called the multiplex PCR reads, giving one row per CDR3 protein. The table lists around 16,000 distinct CDR3 sequences, 28% of them singletons. The data derive from a study of immune heterogeneity within non-small cell lung tumors. Study background: It was found that the tumors were a handful of squamous cell carcinomas, over 9 non-squamous carcinomas and 1 not otherwise specified.

The CDR3 is 15 amino acids. Germline loops: CDR1 MNHNS, CDR2 SASEGT. V gave up 6 bases and J gave up 0 bases; unmatched junction bases: 5. General observations from the study: Tumor sites in a patient shared identical dominant CDR3 beta clonotypes and also carried site-unique high-frequency clones. Local T-cell clonality tracked local tumor mutational burden, showing a moderate yet significant relationship (R 0.3 to 0.4).

Sequences were obtained from lung tumor tissue. The receptor was derived from a man aged 35 to 55 with non-small cell lung cancer. This chain joins TRBV6-1 and TRBJ1-3, with TRBD1 matching 7 bases. The CDR3 region is CASSRQGVSGNTIYF. The CDR3 region has the DNA TGTGCCAGCAGCCGTCAGGGGGTCTCTGGAAACACCATATATTTT.